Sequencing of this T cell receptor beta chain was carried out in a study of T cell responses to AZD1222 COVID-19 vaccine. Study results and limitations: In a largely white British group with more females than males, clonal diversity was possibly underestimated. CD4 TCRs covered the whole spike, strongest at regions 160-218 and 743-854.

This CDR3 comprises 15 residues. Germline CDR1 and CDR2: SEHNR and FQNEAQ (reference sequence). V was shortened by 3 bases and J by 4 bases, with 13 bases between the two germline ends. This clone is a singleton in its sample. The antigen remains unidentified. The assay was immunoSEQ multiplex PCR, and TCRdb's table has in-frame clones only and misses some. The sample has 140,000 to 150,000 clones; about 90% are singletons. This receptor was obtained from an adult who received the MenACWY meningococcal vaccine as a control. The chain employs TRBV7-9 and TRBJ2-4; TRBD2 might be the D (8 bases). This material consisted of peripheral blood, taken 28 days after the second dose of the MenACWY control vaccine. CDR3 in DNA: TGTGCCAGCAGCTTTAGCGGGACAGCTAAAAACATTCAGTACTTC. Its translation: CASSFSGTAKNIQYF.